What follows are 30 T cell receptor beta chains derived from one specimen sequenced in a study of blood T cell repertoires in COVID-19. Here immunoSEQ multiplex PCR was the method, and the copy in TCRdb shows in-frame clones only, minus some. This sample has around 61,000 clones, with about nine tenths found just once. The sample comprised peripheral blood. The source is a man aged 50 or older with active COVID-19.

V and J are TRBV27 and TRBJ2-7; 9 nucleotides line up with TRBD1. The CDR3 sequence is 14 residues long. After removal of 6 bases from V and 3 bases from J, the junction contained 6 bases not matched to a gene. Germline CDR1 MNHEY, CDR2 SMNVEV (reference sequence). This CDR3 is CASSLGDRVYEQYF. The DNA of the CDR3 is TGTGCCAGCAGCCTGGGGGACAGGGTCTACGAGCAGTACTTC.

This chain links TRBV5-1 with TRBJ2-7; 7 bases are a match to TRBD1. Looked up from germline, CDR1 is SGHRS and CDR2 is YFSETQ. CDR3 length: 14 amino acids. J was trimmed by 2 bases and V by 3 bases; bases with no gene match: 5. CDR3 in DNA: TGCGCCAGCAGCTCGACAGGGACCCCCTACGAGCAGTACTTC. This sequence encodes CASSSTGTPYEQYF.

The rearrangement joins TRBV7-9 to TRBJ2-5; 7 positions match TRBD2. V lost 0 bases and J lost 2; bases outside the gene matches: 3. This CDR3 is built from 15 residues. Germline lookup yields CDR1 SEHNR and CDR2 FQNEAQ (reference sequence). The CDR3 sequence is CASSLAGLPQETQYF. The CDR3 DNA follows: TGTGCCAGCAGCTTAGCGGGACTACCTCAAGAGACCCAGTACTTC.

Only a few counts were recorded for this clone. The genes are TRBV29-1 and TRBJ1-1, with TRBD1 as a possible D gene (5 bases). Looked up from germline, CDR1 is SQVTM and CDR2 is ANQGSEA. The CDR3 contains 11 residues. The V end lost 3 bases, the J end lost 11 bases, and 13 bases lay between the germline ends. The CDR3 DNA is TGCAGCGTTGACGCAGGGAAGGCGGCTTTCTTT. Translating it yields CSVDAGKAAFF.

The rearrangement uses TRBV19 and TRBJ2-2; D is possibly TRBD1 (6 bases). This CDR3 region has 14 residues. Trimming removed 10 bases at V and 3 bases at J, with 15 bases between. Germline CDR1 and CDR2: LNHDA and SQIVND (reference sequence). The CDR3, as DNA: TGTGCCACTACCGAGGGGGTGTACACCGGGGAGCTGTTTTTT. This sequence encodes CATTEGVYTGELFF.

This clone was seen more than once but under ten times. The CDR3 is CASSQDSGSYEQYF. The CDR3, as DNA: TGTGCCAGCAGCCAAGATAGCGGGTCCTACGAGCAGTACTTC. The chain is built from TRBV3-1 (or the pseudogene TRBV3-2) and TRBJ2-7, with 7 bases identical to TRBD2. V lost 0 bases and J lost 1; bases outside the gene matches: 0. From germline, CDR1 is LGHDT and CDR2 YNNKEL (reference sequence). CDR3 length equals 14 residues.

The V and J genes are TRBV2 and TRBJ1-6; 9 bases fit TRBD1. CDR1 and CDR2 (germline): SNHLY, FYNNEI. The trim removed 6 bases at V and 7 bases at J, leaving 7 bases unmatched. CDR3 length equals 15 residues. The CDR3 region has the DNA TGTGCCAGCAGGATCAACAGGGGGCGAAATTCACCCCTCCACTTT. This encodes CASRINRGRNSPLHF.

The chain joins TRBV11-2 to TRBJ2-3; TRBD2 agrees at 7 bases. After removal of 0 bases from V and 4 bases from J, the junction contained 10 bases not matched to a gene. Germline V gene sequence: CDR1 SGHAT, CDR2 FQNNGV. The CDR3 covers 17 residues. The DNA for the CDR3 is TGTGCCAGCAGCTTAGATGGGGAGGGAGGGCCGCCAGATACGCAGTATTTT. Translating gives CASSLDGEGGPPDTQYF.

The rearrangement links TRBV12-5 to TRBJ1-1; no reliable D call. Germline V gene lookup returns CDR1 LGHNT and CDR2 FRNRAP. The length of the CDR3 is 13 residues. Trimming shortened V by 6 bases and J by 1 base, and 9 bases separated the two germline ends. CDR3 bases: TGTGCTAGTGGATACCGGGAGAACACTGAAGCTTTCTTT. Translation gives CASGYRENTEAFF.

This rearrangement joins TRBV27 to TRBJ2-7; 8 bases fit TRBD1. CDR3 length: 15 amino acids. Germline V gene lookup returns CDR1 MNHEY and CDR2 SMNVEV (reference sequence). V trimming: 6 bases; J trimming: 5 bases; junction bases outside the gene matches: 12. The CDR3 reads CASRRVTGALNEQYF. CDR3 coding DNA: TGTGCCAGCAGACGAGTGACAGGGGCCCTTAACGAGCAGTACTTC.

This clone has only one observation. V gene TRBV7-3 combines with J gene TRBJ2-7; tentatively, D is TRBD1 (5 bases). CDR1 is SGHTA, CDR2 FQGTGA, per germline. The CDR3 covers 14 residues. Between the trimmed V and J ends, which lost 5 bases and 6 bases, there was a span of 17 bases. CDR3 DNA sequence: TGTGCCAGCAGCCCCGGCAGGGAAAGCTCCGAGCAGTACTTC. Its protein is CASSPGRESSEQYF.

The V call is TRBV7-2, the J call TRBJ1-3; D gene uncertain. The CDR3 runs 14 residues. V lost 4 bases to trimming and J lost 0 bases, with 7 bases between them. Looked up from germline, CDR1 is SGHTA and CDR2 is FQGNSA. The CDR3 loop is CASSSQYSGNTIYF. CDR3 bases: TGTGCCAGCAGCTCCCAGTACTCTGGAAACACCATATATTTT.

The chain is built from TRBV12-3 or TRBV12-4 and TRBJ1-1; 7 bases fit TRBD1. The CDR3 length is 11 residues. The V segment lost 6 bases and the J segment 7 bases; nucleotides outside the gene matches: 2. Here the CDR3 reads CASSGQVEAFF. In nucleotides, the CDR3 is TGTGCCAGCAGCGGACAGGTTGAAGCTTTCTTT.

The CDR3: CASSLGPGDQPQHF. In DNA form, the CDR3 reads TGTGCCAGCAGCCTCGGTCCCGGGGATCAGCCCCAGCATTTT. The chain joins TRBV3-1 (or the pseudogene TRBV3-2) to TRBJ1-5, with unresolved D. Germline loops: CDR1 LGHDT, CDR2 YNNKEL (reference sequence). The CDR3 spans 14 residues. With 4 bases removed from V and 5 bases from J, the gap between germline ends came to 12 bases.

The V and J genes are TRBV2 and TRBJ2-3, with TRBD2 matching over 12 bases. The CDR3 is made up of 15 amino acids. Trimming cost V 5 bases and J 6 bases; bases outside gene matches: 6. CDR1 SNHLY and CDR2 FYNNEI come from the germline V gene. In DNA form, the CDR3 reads TGTGCCAGCAGTTCCCGACTAGCGGGGGATGATACGCAGTATTTT. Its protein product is CASSSRLAGDDTQYF.

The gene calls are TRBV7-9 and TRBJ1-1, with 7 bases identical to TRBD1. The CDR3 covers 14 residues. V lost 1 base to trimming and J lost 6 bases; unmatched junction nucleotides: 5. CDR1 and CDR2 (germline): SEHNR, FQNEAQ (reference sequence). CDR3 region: CASSLEGGRAEAFF. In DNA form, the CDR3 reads TGTGCCAGCAGCTTAGAAGGGGGCAGGGCTGAAGCTTTCTTT.

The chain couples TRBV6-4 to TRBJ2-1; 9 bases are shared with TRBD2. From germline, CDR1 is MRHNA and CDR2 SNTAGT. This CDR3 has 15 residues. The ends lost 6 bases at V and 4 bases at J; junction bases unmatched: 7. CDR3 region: CASRATSGVYNEQFF. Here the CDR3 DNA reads TGTGCCAGCAGAGCGACTAGCGGCGTTTACAATGAGCAGTTCTTC.

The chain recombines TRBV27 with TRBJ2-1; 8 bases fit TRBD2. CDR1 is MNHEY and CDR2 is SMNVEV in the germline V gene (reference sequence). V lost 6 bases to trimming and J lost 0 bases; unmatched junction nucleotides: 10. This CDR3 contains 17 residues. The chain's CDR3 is CASSLLSGSISYNEQFF. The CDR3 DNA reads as TGTGCCAGCAGCTTGTTGAGCGGGAGTATCTCCTACAATGAGCAGTTCTTC.

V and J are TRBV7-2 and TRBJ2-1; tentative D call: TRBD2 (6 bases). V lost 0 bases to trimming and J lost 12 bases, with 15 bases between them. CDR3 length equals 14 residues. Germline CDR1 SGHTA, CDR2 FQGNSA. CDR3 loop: CASSLAAGCRGQFF. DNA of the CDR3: TGTGCCAGCAGCTTAGCGGCGGGATGCCGGGGGCAGTTCTTC.

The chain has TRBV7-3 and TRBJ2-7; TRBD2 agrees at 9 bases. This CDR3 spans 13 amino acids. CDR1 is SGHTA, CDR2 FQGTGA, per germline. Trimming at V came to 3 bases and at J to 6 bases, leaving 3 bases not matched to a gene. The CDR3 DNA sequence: TGTGCCAGCAGCTTGCTAGCGGGGACCGAGCAGTACTTC. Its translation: CASSLLAGTEQYF.

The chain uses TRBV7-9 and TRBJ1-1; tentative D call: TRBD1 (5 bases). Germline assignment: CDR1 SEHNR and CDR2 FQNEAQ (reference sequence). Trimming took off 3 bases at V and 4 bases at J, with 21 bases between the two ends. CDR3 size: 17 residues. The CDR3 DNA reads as TGTGCCAGCAGCTTTTGGCAGGGAGGTAAGAAGGGCACTGAAGCTTTCTTT. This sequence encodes CASSFWQGGKKGTEAFF.

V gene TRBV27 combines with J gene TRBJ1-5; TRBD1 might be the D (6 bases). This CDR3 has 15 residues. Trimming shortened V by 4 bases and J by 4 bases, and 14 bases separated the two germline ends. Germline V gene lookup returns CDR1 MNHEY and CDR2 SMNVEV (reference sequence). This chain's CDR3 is CASSYTTGPNQPQHF. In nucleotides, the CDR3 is TGTGCCAGCAGTTATACGACAGGCCCTAATCAGCCCCAGCATTTT.

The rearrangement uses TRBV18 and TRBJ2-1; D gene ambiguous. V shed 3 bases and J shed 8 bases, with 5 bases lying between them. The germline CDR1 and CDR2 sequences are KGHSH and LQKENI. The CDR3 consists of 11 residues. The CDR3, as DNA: TGTGCCAGCTCACCGAACTATGAGCAGTTCTTC. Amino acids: CASSPNYEQFF.

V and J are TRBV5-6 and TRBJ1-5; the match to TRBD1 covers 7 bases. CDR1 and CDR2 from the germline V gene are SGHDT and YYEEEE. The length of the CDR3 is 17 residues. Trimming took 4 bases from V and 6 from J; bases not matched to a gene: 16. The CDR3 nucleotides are TGTGCCAGCAGCCCTGGAGGGGGCTCGTTTAAGGTTCAGCCCCAGCATTTT. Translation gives CASSPGGGSFKVQPQHF.

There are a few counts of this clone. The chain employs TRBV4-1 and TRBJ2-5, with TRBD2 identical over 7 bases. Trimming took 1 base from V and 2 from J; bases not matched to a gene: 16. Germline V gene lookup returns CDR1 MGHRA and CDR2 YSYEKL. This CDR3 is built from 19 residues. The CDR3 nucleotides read TGCGCCAGCAGCCAAGGGTACGCGGCTAGCGGACTGGGGCAAGAGACCCAGTACTTC. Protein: CASSQGYAASGLGQETQYF.

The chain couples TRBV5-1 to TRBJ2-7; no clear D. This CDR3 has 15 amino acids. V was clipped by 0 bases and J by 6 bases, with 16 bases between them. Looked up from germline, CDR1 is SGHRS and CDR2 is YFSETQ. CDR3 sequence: CASSLGPHRESEQYF. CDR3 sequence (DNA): TGCGCCAGCAGCTTGGGACCACACAGAGAGAGCGAGCAGTACTTC.

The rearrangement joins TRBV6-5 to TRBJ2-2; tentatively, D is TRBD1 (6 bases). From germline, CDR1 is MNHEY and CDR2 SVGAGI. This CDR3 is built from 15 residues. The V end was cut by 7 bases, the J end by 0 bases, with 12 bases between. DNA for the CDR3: TGTGCCAGCAACCGACAGGCTACGAACACCGGGGAGCTGTTTTTT. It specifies CASNRQATNTGELFF.

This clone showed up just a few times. CDR3 nucleotide sequence: TGTGCCAGCAGCTCAGGGACTTTTGAGCAGTTCTTC. Its protein is CASSSGTFEQFF. The genes are TRBV9 and TRBJ2-1, with a tentative D call TRBD2 (6 bases). The V and J ends lost 4 bases and 9 bases respectively, with 11 bases between them. This CDR3 contains 12 residues. Germline CDR1 and CDR2: SGDLS and YYNGEE.

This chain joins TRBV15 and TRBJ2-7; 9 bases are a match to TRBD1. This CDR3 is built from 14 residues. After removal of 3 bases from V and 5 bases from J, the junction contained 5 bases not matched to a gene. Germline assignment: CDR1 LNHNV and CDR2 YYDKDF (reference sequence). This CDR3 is CATSRWTGDNEQYF. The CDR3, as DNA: TGTGCCACCAGCAGGTGGACAGGGGACAACGAGCAGTACTTC.

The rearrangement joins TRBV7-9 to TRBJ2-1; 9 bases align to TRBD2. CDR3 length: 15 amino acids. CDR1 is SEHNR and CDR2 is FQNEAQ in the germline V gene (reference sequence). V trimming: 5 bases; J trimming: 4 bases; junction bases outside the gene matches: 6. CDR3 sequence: CASSPSGRRYNEQFF. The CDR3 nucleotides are TGTGCCAGCAGCCCAAGCGGGAGGCGATACAATGAGCAGTTCTTC.